The sequence of this TCR beta chain was determined in a study of cytomegalovirus exposure and HLA in healthy donors. Study results and caveats: Rare TCR sequences predominated, though certain public TCRs were found in many donors. A likely sequencing artifact accounted for one observed cluster of highly shared sequence variants. According to a later analysis, most TCR beta chains associated with CMV appeared HLA-restricted.

Vbeta (60) and Jbeta (13) primers were used in the PCR. Assay: immunoSEQ multiplex PCR; the TCRdb copy retains only in-frame clones and omits some. The repertoire holds approximately 120,000 clones, approximately 89% seen once, with 6% to 8% in the top ten. As for this clone: The antigen is undetermined.

Sequencing input: PBMCs. The source of this sequence is a woman in her 30s in good health and CMV-seropositive.

The CDR3 nucleotides read TGTGCCAGCGGCTTATGGTCCTACGAGCAGTACTTC. It codes for CASGLWSYEQYF. J is TRBJ2-7 and V is TRBV6-5; D gene unclear. The V and J ends lost 8 bases and 1 base respectively, with 9 bases between them. CDR3 length: 12 amino acids. Germline V gene lookup returns CDR1 MNHEY and CDR2 SVGAGI.